This T cell receptor (beta chain) came from a study of cytomegalovirus exposure and HLA in healthy donors (dated by TCRdb to 2016 to 2017). In the study overall: An earlier analysis of 550 to 700 of the donors reported approximately 300 Gb of sequence data and roughly 100 million unique TCR beta sequences from 150 million to 200 million T cells. Among 398 genotyped donors of the cohort, an average of about 240,000 unique TCR beta nucleotide sequences were sequenced per donor, roughly a sixth of them non-productive. In an earlier analysis of several hundred of the donors, high-throughput TCR beta sequencing was used to judge whether each TCR beta V gene segment behaved as functional or pseudogenic. Because of strong linkage in the cohort, a handful of DR-DQ haplotypes were treated as single units for association and clustering. A separate validation cohort of approximately 130 different subjects was used in addition to the roughly 640-subject first cohort. Genome-wide SNP genotypes for about three fifths of the roughly 700 donors were used in a later genetic analysis, which treated that subset as a discovery cohort. Class I and class II HLA loci were covered by the typing at four-digit resolution. Rather than drawing on any new phenotypic data, the later analysis identified candidate immune exposures from TCR beta sequences and the way those sequences occurred across donors. The genetic ancestry cluster associated with self-reported Caucasian donors included 81% of the roughly 400 genotyped donors. The study aimed to test whether cataloging public T cell receptors could reveal signatures of past pathogen exposure. All discovery cohort repertoires had been generated using a single sequencing platform. The number of donors typed differed by locus, with roughly 620-630 for A, B, C, DRB1 and DQB1, around 500 for DQA1, 600 to 610 for DPA1, and around 430 for DPB1. High-throughput TCR immunosequencing, statistical association of individual TCRs with disease status, and machine learning were combined to predict cytomegalovirus infection status. Donor age, sex, ethnicity and CMV serostatus were compiled alongside the repertoire data. An early release covering just under 650 HLA-typed donors comprised about 310 gigabases of sequencing data and roughly 85 million unique TCR sequences. The T cell repertoires of about 700 subjects were profiled by immunosequencing and related to cytomegalovirus serostatus. A later analysis re-examined previously published TCR beta repertoires from more than 550 donors and added high-resolution HLA genotyping to investigate patterns of TCR occurrence.

From a lookup of the germline V gene (reference sequence), CDR1 and CDR2 are LNHDA and SQIVND. V loses 5 bases, J loses 0 bases, and the germline ends lie 8 bases apart. The CDR3, cysteine through phenylalanine, is 15 amino acids long. Only the CDR3 region is kept as DNA, spanning 45 bases read in frame from base 1. Paper-wide results and their limitations: In a later analysis, TCR association rates were found to vary across HLA loci, with the most associated TCRs seen for DRB1 alleles and the fewest for HLA-C alleles. A later analysis found that most CMV-associated TCR beta chains appeared HLA-restricted, with HLA associations seemingly driven largely by CMV exposure. Some IMGT-functional V segments, including TRBV6-2 and TRBV6-3, could not be told apart with the 87-base-pair reads, so those segments were excluded. V-gene and J-gene trimming of TCR beta chains was associated with a missense DCLRE1C variant in a later genetic analysis, and the association was replicated in an independent cohort. In a later analysis, HLA-associated TCR beta chains were found to be more clonally expanded and to have lower generation probabilities than equally common non-associated chains. Because HLA typing was missing for some donors at each locus, association tests included only the typed subset. Across donors, most TCR sequences were observed very rarely, whereas some public TCRs were present in many individuals. Correlated functional status among segregating V segments might be attributable to linkage disequilibrium, but an unknown experimental factor could not be ruled out. In an earlier analysis of around 500 of the donors, most TCR beta V segments appeared in productive rearrangements about 87% or about 30% of the time, broadly matching IMGT annotations. The sequencing pipeline was judged likely to have produced a cluster of highly shared sequence variants as a technical artifact. Immune exposure information for the cohort was limited to CMV serostatus. In vitro tests confirmed that a few of the cytomegalovirus-associated TCR beta chains recognize cytomegalovirus antigens. A later genetic analysis reported fewer N-insertions in productive TCRs among donors in an Asian-associated ancestry cluster than the approximately 670-donor mean. When HLA alleles, especially DR and DQ, strongly co-occurred, attributing TCR associations to individual alleles was difficult. Only TCR beta chains were sequenced in this cohort, and the absence of alpha or paired-chain data limited detectable features. It was suggested by the authors that the approach could potentially be generalized to other disease states and immunological phenotypes. A further reported finding was that TCR beta sequences accurately predicted the HLA-A and HLA-B alleles for most subjects in the first cohort. A later analysis associated about 17,000 TCR beta sequences with specific HLA alleles at a false discovery rate of 0.05. Because counts were too low, about 17 rarely observed V segments, including chromosome 9 orphons, were excluded from the earlier analysis of several hundred of the donors. The classifier was reported to diagnose cytomegalovirus status with high specificity and sensitivity in both the original and validation cohorts. According to a later analysis, parvovirus B19, influenza, CMV and Epstein-Barr virus appeared linked to several top co-occurrence clusters. In the study, some 160 TCR beta chains were listed as associated with cytomegalovirus. The presence/absence analyses assumed that sequencing depth was roughly uniform across donors, and that assumption may not be true.

The cohort was made up of hundreds of healthy bone marrow donors. All cohort members were sampled while nominally healthy, although unrecorded immune exposures were likely present. Of the 666 cohort members, 250 to 300 had positive CMV serostatus and just over 350 had negative CMV serostatus, and CMV serostatus was not recorded for the donor. Each donor provided a peripheral blood sample, and peripheral blood mononuclear cells were used for TCR beta sequencing. Genomic DNA extraction from the blood cell samples was performed with the Qiagen DNeasy Blood Extraction Kit. Library preparation used the immunoSEQ multiplex PCR assay. The multiplex PCR relied on a mix of 60 forward primers for TCR Vbeta segments and 13 reverse primers for TCR Jbeta segments. The CDR3 region of rearranged TCR beta genes was amplified from genomic DNA by a multiplex PCR assay. Amplified TCR beta libraries were sequenced as 87-base-pair reads on the Illumina HiSeq System. The authors' pipeline ran thus. In a later analysis, some 80 million unique TCR beta chains were counted across the approximately 640 repertoires, and roughly 11 million of these chains were shared by at least two donors. Raw reads were error-corrected and collapsed into unique sequences with a nearest-neighbor algorithm that merged closely related sequences to remove PCR and sequencing errors. CDR3 sequences were aligned to IMGT reference sequences to assign V, D and J gene segments. For a sequence to be retained, a match of at least six nucleotides to both a V gene segment and a J gene segment was required. Rearrangements were classified as productive when the CDR3 lacked stop codons and remained in frame with V and J, and all other rearrangements were classified as non-productive. CDR3 was defined according to IMGT convention as the region running from the second conserved V-encoded cysteine to the conserved J-encoded phenylalanine. In an earlier analysis of more than 550 of the donors, sequences lacking an unambiguous match to a single V gene segment were excluded. In an earlier analysis of about 590 of the donors, a V segment was called functional when productive rearrangements were above 56.7%, and segregating when the standard deviation between donors exceeded 5%. A statistical classification framework was developed to diagnose cytomegalovirus status using the catalog of TCR beta chain sequences. V and J gene assignment, in a later analysis, came from comparing TCR nucleotide sequences with IMGT/GENE-DB human TR gene sequences. A later analysis assigned CDR3 sequences and most-parsimonious VDJ recombination scenarios with the TCRdist pipeline. In a later analysis, each TCR beta chain was defined by its CDR3 amino acid sequence together with its V-gene family, and reads lacking a unique V-gene family were excluded. In a later analysis, around 600 highly shared, low-generation-probability nucleotide sequences were removed to address suspected cross-contamination and a sequencing artifact. In a later analysis, a clonal expansion index was calculated for each public chain from normalized within-repertoire ranks of inferred template counts. In a later analysis, generation probabilities were computed using a VDJ recombination model fitted to out-of-frame rearrangements, and the results were checked against IGoR. Hypergeometric tests were used in a later analysis to score TCR-TCR, TCR-HLA and TCR-CMV co-occurrence, with a repertoire-size bias correction applied to the TCR pairs. To estimate false discovery rates, a later analysis permuted the HLA or CMV assignments 20 times. In a later analysis, co-occurring TCRs were grouped with DBSCAN, and TCRdist sequence similarity was added when clustering was performed within HLA-allele-positive subsets. Repertoires with fewer than 30,000 or more than 120,000 public chains were left out of co-occurrence clustering, as were about 5 repertoires with anomalous nucleotide sharing. Not all clones reach the TCRdb copy of this immuneACCESS table, which keeps in-frame sequences only. Checked studies attribute under half of the gap to unresolved V genes and leave the rest unexplained. V and J calls and clone size come straight from that table; D and trimming were deduced from the DNA. In this sample the table shows approximately 91,000 clones, 70% to 85% of which occur a single time. The ten largest account for under 13% of the sample.

As to this clone: Its cognate antigen has yet to be identified. The sample holds no much larger clone one base away, and base qualities are not on file.

The sample was PBMCs. The V and J genes are TRBV19 and TRBJ2-6, with TRBD1 perhaps the D gene, on 5 matching bases. The source is a human donor in good health. The CDR3 has the sequence CASSDSLSGANVLTF. Here is the DNA: TGTGCCAGTAGTGACAGCCTCTCTGGGGCCAACGTCCTGACTTTC.